This TCR beta chain was profiled in a study of beta chain features in type 1 diabetes. Across the whole study: Healthy donors and patients had similar age, gender and cell yields. General study findings and limits: In every one of the four CD4+ subsets, TCRB CDR3s were moderately but significantly shorter in Type 1 diabetes patients. Patients and controls would share equally any PCR tilt toward shorter templates.

Sampling consisted of one heparinised blood draw per donor, averaging approximately 120 mL. Sorted populations all had greater than 98% purity. Every bit of the isolated RNA underwent reverse transcription, so sequencing read expressed TCRB transcripts. Assay: immunoSEQ multiplex PCR; the TCRdb copy retains only in-frame clones and omits some. The table has approximately 600,000 clones, around 12% seen once. With 5 bases removed from V and 2 bases from J, the gap between germline ends came to 8 bases. This CDR3 region has 13 residues. Germline assignment: CDR1 SGHVS and CDR2 FNYEAQ. On this clone: Its antigen is unknown.

The V gene is TRBV7-6, the J gene TRBJ2-3; D unresolved. The TCR comes from a man between 25 and 39 years old with type 1 diabetes. The specimen sequenced was naive CD4+ T cells from blood. CDR3 amino acids: CASSPLYTDTQYF. The CDR3 nucleotides are TGTGCCAGCAGCCCCCTCTACACAGATACGCAGTATTTT.